Shown below are 20 T cell receptor beta chains from a single sample sequenced in a study of T-cell reconstitution after alpha-beta-depleted transplantation in children. The TCRbeta library was prepared with unique molecular identifiers. TCRdb re-called the PCR reads through MiXCR, storing one row per CDR3 protein. The sample has hundreds of thousands of distinct CDR3 sequences; under 15% are singletons. The specimen comprised PBMCs, sampled before TCRalphabeta/CD19-depleted stem cell transplant. All receptors come from a girl aged 2 to 10 with congenital amegakaryocytic thrombocytopenia, due to receive a stem cell transplant.

This rearrangement joins TRBV29-1 to TRBJ2-3; 13 nucleotides match TRBD2. CDR3 size: 14 residues. CDR1 is SQVTM, CDR2 ANQGSEA, per germline. V lost 6 bases and J lost 5; bases outside the gene matches: 5. The CDR3 nucleotides read TGCAGCGTCGTCACTAGCGGGAGGGTAGATACGCAGTATTTT. This sequence encodes CSVVTSGRVDTQYF.

This clonotype was counted many times. The chain combines TRBV5-1 with TRBJ2-5, with D possibly TRBD1 on 6 matching bases. V lost 4 bases and J 3 bases, leaving 16 bases between the germline ends. Germline-derived CDR1 and CDR2 are SGHRS and YFSETQ. The CDR3 consists of 15 residues. CDR3 amino acids: CASSTSPSGEETQYF. The CDR3 coding sequence is TGCGCCAGCAGCACTTCACCCTCAGGGGAAGAGACCCAGTACTTC.

This clonotype was picked up many times. The V gene is TRBV24-1, the J gene TRBJ2-2; D is unclear. V lost 4 bases and J 5 bases, leaving 4 bases between the germline ends. The CDR3 sequence is 12 residues long. Germline CDR1 KGHDR, CDR2 SFDVKD. DNA for the CDR3: TGTGCCACCAGTGACCCAACCGGGGAGCTGTTTTTT. It encodes CATSDPTGELFF.

The sample holds many counts of this clonotype. The chain joins TRBV20-1 to TRBJ1-1; D might be TRBD1 (6 bases). V was shortened by 2 bases and J by 8 bases, with 21 bases between the two germline ends. The CDR3 spans 15 residues. Germline-derived CDR1 and CDR2 are DFQATT and SNEGSKA (reference sequence). DNA of the CDR3: TGCAGTGCTAGACCTCGTACAGGGTACTCGGGGGAAGCTTTCTTT. This translates into CSARPRTGYSGEAFF.

This clonotype was seen a few times. The chain combines TRBV5-1 with TRBJ2-7; 9 bases line up with TRBD1. The CDR3 covers 15 residues. V was clipped by 4 bases and J by 5 bases; unmatched bases: 10. Germline values: CDR1 SGHRS, CDR2 YFSETQ. The CDR3: CASSLTGTGYHEQYF. CDR3 nucleotide sequence: TGCGCCAGCAGCCTCACCGGGACAGGGTATCACGAGCAGTACTTC.

Many counts were recorded for this clonotype. The chain employs TRBV9 and TRBJ2-1; 9 bases are shared with TRBD2. The germline gives CDR1 SGDLS, CDR2 YYNGEE. The CDR3 runs 18 residues. V shed 3 bases and J 3 bases; nucleotides not matched to a gene: 13. As DNA, the CDR3 is TGTGCCAGCAGCGGACGACTTTTAGCGGGAGATATCTACAATGAGCAGTTCTTC. The encoded protein is CASSGRLLAGDIYNEQFF.

This clonotype was detected only a few times. The chain links TRBV20-1 to TRBJ2-1; D possibly corresponds to TRBD2 (5 bases). Germline V gene data show CDR1 as DFQATT and CDR2 as SNEGSKA (reference sequence). Deletions cut 6 bases from V and 1 base from J, with 16 bases between. This CDR3 spans 15 amino acids. CDR3 region: CSARVPDWSYNEQFF. The DNA of the CDR3 is TGCAGTGCAAGGGTTCCGGACTGGTCCTACAATGAGCAGTTCTTC.

This clonotype was observed at least ten times. This chain links TRBV10-3 with TRBJ2-7; 9 nucleotides align to TRBD1. The ends lost 1 base at V and 4 bases at J; junction bases unmatched: 2. The CDR3 extends over 14 amino acids. Germline CDR1 ENHRY, CDR2 SYGVKD. This CDR3 is CAISEWGQGYEQYF. In DNA, the CDR3 is TGTGCCATCAGTGAGTGGGGACAGGGATACGAGCAGTACTTC.

Only a few counts were recorded for this clonotype. This chain links TRBV29-1 with TRBJ2-1; TRBD2 agrees at 7 bases. CDR1 is SQVTM and CDR2 is ANQGSEA in the germline V gene. The CDR3 length is 13 residues. Trimming removed 5 bases from V and 3 bases from J; junction bases left unmatched: 4. The CDR3 protein is CSVLRTSYNEQFF. CDR3 nucleotide sequence: TGCAGCGTTCTCAGGACTAGCTACAATGAGCAGTTCTTC.

A few counts support this clonotype. This chain links TRBV6-2 or TRBV6-3 with TRBJ2-5; D is ambiguous. Germline CDR1 MNHEY, CDR2 SVGEGT. This CDR3 is built from 14 residues. Trimming removed 2 bases from V and 2 bases from J, with 9 bases in between. The CDR3 sequence: CASSYRDFQETQYF. As DNA, the CDR3 is TGTGCCAGCAGTTACCGAGACTTTCAAGAGACCCAGTACTTC.

This clonotype was found many times. CDR3 loop: CSASDSGGYEQYF. CDR3 bases: TGCAGTGCTTCGGACTCCGGAGGGTACGAGCAGTACTTC. V usage is TRBV20-1 and J usage is TRBJ2-7; possibly TRBD2 for D (6 bases). V dropped 5 bases and J dropped 4 bases, with 15 bases sitting between them. This CDR3 is 13 amino acids long. CDR1 is DFQATT and CDR2 is SNEGSKA in the germline V gene (reference sequence).

The chain employs TRBV5-1 and TRBJ2-3; 10 nucleotides agree with TRBD2. V trimming: 4 bases; J trimming: 3 bases; junction bases outside the gene matches: 5. Germline V gene data show CDR1 as SGHRS and CDR2 as YFSETQ. There are 15 residues in the CDR3. This CDR3 reads CASSQLAGETDTQYF. In DNA form, the CDR3 reads TGCGCCAGCAGCCAGCTAGCGGGAGAAACAGATACGCAGTATTTT.

This clonotype occurred many times. CDR3 nucleotide sequence: TGCAGTGCTAGAAGTGCCCGTTCCCCAACCTACAATGAGCAGTTCTTC. Encoded protein: CSARSARSPTYNEQFF. The chain has TRBV20-1 and TRBJ2-1; D call uncertain. The V gene's germline CDR1 is DFQATT and CDR2 SNEGSKA (reference sequence). The CDR3 totals 16 residues. V lost 2 bases, J lost 2 bases, and 16 bases lay in between.

The gene calls are TRBV6-4 and TRBJ2-1; 9 bases align to TRBD2. V trimming: 5 bases; J trimming: 1 base; junction bases outside the gene matches: 6. This CDR3 region has 16 residues. Per the germline V gene, CDR1 is MRHNA and CDR2 is SNTAGT. The CDR3 sequence is CASSPSGTGSYNEQFF. The CDR3 bases are TGTGCCAGCAGTCCTAGCGGGACTGGATCCTACAATGAGCAGTTCTTC.

This clonotype has just a few counts. The rearrangement joins TRBV5-1 to TRBJ2-1; the D is unclear. Trimming removed 1 base at V and 2 bases at J, with 7 bases between. The CDR3 consists of 14 residues. CDR1 and CDR2 (germline): SGHRS, YFSETQ. This CDR3 is CASSLPRTYNEQFF. In DNA form, the CDR3 reads TGCGCCAGCAGCTTGCCTAGAACCTACAATGAGCAGTTCTTC.

The chain couples TRBV7-8 to TRBJ2-2; the match to TRBD1 covers 9 bases. Germline CDR1 SGHVS, CDR2 FQNEAQ. Germline trimming cut 6 bases from V and 4 bases from J; bases unmatched to any gene: 6. The length of the CDR3 is 15 residues. The CDR3 protein is CASRGGQGSTGELFF. The CDR3, as DNA: TGTGCCAGCAGAGGAGGACAGGGGAGCACCGGGGAGCTGTTTTTT. The complete variable domain, with remaining parts taken from reference TRBV7-8 and TRBJ2-2, reads GAGVSQSPRYKVAKRGQDVALRCDPISGHVSLFWYQQALGQGPEFLTYFQNEAQLDKSGLPSDRFFAERPEGSVSTLKIQRTQQEDSAVYLCASRGGQGSTGELFFGEGSRLTVL.

The chain carries TRBV5-1 and TRBJ2-2; D possibly corresponds to TRBD2 (5 bases). Trimming shortened V by 0 bases and J by 4 bases, and 13 bases separated the two germline ends. The germline V gene encodes CDR1 SGHRS and CDR2 YFSETQ. The CDR3 has 16 residues. CDR3 sequence reads: CASSLVISEGTGELFF. CDR3 DNA: TGCGCCAGCAGCTTGGTTATTAGCGAGGGCACCGGGGAGCTGTTTTTT.

This clonotype was found many times. The chain combines TRBV20-1 with TRBJ2-3; D unclear. This CDR3 is 15 amino acids long. The germline V gene has CDR1 DFQATT and CDR2 SNEGSKA (reference sequence). Trimming pared 3 bases from V and 2 bases from J, leaving 15 bases between. The CDR3 DNA reads TGCAGTGCTAGTAGCCATAGCAGGCCCACAGATACGCAGTATTTT. This translates into CSASSHSRPTDTQYF.

With respect to this clonotype: Compared with germline, one end of the junction differs, possibly owing to a read error. CDR3 sequence reads: CANSLVLAGAAGELFF. CDR3 DNA: TGCGCCAACAGCTTGGTACTAGCGGGAGCCGCCGGGGAGCTGTTTTTT. The rearrangement links TRBV5-1 to TRBJ2-2, with 11 nucleotides matching TRBD2. CDR3 size: 16 residues. Germline V gene data show CDR1 as SGHRS and CDR2 as YFSETQ.

At least ten counts were recorded for this clonotype. This chain joins TRBV12-3 or TRBV12-4 and TRBJ1-6; unclear D gene. Deletions cut 0 bases from V and 14 bases from J, with 8 bases between. The CDR3 is 12 amino acids. CDR3 nucleotides: TGTGCCAGCAGTTTAGCGGGCATCGCCCTCCACTTT. The encoded protein is CASSLAGIALHF.